A single sample is the source of the 26 T cell receptor beta chains below, sequenced in a study of T cell clusters in autoimmune cytopenias. TRB was amplified from roughly 250 ng of peripheral blood genomic DNA per sample. TRB was amplified by touch-down multiplex PCR, primer pools A and B combined. TCRdb reprocessed the multiplex PCR reads and reports one entry per CDR3 protein, with no DNA. Its clone listing holds around 6,600 distinct CDR3 sequences. These data also formed part of another study, on T cell repertoires in aging, cancer and after chemotherapy.

What was sequenced was peripheral blood. The receptors derive from a human donor in good health.

The chain recombines TRBV6-1 with TRBJ2-4; TCRdb calls TRBD1, which cannot be checked without DNA. The V gene's germline CDR1 is MNHNS and CDR2 SASEGT. This CDR3 has 16 amino acids. CDR3 loop: CASNLGQGLAKNIQYF.

By frequency, this clonotype registers medium-sized. This chain connects TRBV30 to TRBJ1-1; TCRdb gives TRBD1 as the D gene, but with no DNA this cannot be confirmed. Germline values: CDR1 GTSNPN, CDR2 SVGIG (reference sequence). This CDR3 region has 15 residues. CDR3 in amino acids: CAWTRPQGLNTEAFF.

The chain combines TRBV4-3 with TRBJ2-3; the D call of TRBD1 rests on TCRdb alone, since no DNA is present to check it. The germline CDR1 and CDR2 sequences are LGHNA and YSLEER. The CDR3 covers 15 residues. The chain's CDR3 is CASSQLQVTTDTQYF.

The rearrangement uses TRBV12-3 or TRBV12-4 and TRBJ2-5; the D call of TRBD2 rests on TCRdb alone, since no DNA is present to check it. The CDR3 is 15 amino acids. The CDR3 region is CASSPVSGRQETQYF.

This clonotype registers medium-sized by frequency. This rearrangement joins TRBV6-5 to TRBJ2-5; TCRdb reports TRBD1, a call that lacks DNA to check it against. The CDR3 contains 16 residues. In germline, CDR1 is MNHEY, CDR2 SVGAGI. Here the CDR3 reads CASSYSVAGPQETQYF.

This clonotype counts as medium-sized (0.01 to 0.1%) by frequency. V usage is TRBV19 and J usage is TRBJ1-2; TCRdb proposes TRBD1, but this gene call is untestable without DNA. CDR3 size: 13 residues. Germline lookup yields CDR1 LNHDA and CDR2 SQIVND (reference sequence). Here the CDR3 reads CASSVSLRYGYTF.

This chain uses TRBV5-6 with TRBJ1-5. The CDR3 is 13 residues long. Germline V gene data show CDR1 as SGHDT and CDR2 as YYEEEE. Here the CDR3 reads CASSQAGGQPQHF.

This chain joins TRBV6-5 and TRBJ2-7. In germline, CDR1 is MNHEY, CDR2 SVGAGI. The CDR3 contains 16 residues. This chain's CDR3 is CASSLQVGRDLYEQYF.

The chain uses TRBV6-5 and TRBJ1-4; lacking DNA, the TRBD1 call made by TCRdb goes unchecked. The CDR3 is 19 amino acids. Per germline, CDR1 MNHEY and CDR2 SVGAGI. The CDR3 loop is CASSEAFGRKGETNEKLFF.

The chain joins TRBV5-4 to TRBJ2-3; there is no DNA to check the TCRdb D call of TRBD1. Germline V gene lookup returns CDR1 SGHNT and CDR2 YYREEE (reference sequence). The CDR3 has 14 amino acids. This CDR3 reads CASGKTVSTDTQYF.

By frequency, this clonotype is medium-sized. The chain employs TRBV29-1 and TRBJ2-4; lacking DNA, the TRBD2 call made by TCRdb goes unchecked. The V gene's germline CDR1 is SQVTM and CDR2 ANQGSEA. This CDR3 is 16 amino acids long. CDR3 loop: CSVEDGTSGAKNIQYF.

The chain carries TRBV5-4 and TRBJ2-1; TCRdb indicates TRBD1, and absent DNA this call remains unverified. CDR3 length: 15 residues. Germline-derived CDR1 and CDR2 are SGHNT and YYREEE (reference sequence). The CDR3 protein is CASSFGLDSYNEQFF.

This clonotype is classed as medium-sized by frequency. The rearrangement uses TRBV27 and TRBJ2-2. Germline loops: CDR1 MNHEY, CDR2 SMNVEV (reference sequence). CDR3 length equals 16 residues. The CDR3 loop is CASSLGLDRRTGELFF.

The chain recombines TRBV18 with TRBJ2-7; TCRdb indicates TRBD2, and absent DNA this call remains unverified. This CDR3 comprises 15 residues. Germline V gene data show CDR1 as KGHSH and CDR2 as LQKENI. The CDR3 loop is CASSPTPEALNEQYF.

By frequency, this clonotype is medium-sized (0.01 to 0.1%). The chain uses TRBV6-2 or TRBV6-3 and TRBJ2-7; the TRBD1 assignment by TCRdb is unverifiable without DNA. Germline values: CDR1 MNHEY, CDR2 SVGEGT. The CDR3 covers 14 residues. This chain's CDR3 is CASSYSGGKGEQYF.

The rearrangement uses TRBV6-4 and TRBJ1-1; TCRdb picks TRBD1, but there is no DNA to check that call. Germline values: CDR1 MRHNA, CDR2 SNTAGT. This CDR3 comprises 14 residues. CDR3 loop: CASSGNPGGTEAFF.

The chain couples TRBV5-1 to TRBJ1-1. This CDR3 is 13 amino acids long. Germline V gives CDR1 SGHRS, CDR2 YFSETQ. The CDR3 loop reads CASSLGQGAEAFF.

The chain's CDR3 is CASSFLTSGSAYNEQFF. The chain combines TRBV27 with TRBJ2-1; TCRdb indicates TRBD2, and absent DNA this call remains unverified. The CDR3 has 17 amino acids. Germline V gives CDR1 MNHEY, CDR2 SMNVEV (reference sequence).

The chain uses TRBV5-6 and TRBJ2-3; the TCRdb D gene call, TRBD1, has no DNA to confirm it. The CDR3 is 17 residues long. In germline, CDR1 is SGHDT, CDR2 YYEEEE. The CDR3 region is CASSWIGGRVSTDTQYF.

The V call is TRBV18, the J call TRBJ2-1; TCRdb lists TRBD2, though no DNA is available to test this call. Germline assignment: CDR1 KGHSH and CDR2 LQKENI. The CDR3 is 16 residues long. The chain's CDR3 is CASSDSSGTTYNEQFF.

CDR3: CASSAPGLAAPQDTQYF. The rearrangement joins TRBV19 to TRBJ2-3; checking the TCRdb D call of TRBD2 is not possible without DNA. The germline V gene has CDR1 LNHDA and CDR2 SQIVND (reference sequence). There are 17 residues in the CDR3.

The genes are TRBV6-5 and TRBJ2-5; as DNA is missing, the TRBD2 call by TCRdb cannot be tested. The CDR3 runs 15 residues. Germline V gene data show CDR1 as MNHEY and CDR2 as SVGAGI. The CDR3 is CASRGGGGTLRTQYF.

V usage is TRBV6-5 and J usage is TRBJ1-1. The CDR3 length is 14 residues. Germline-derived CDR1 and CDR2 are MNHEY and SVGAGI. The CDR3 sequence: CASSYRHKNTEAFF.

The J gene is TRBJ1-5, the V gene TRBV6-5; TCRdb's D call, TRBD1, is unchecked because there is no DNA. The V gene's germline CDR1 is MNHEY and CDR2 SVGAGI. This CDR3 contains 15 residues. CDR3 protein: CASSVNRDSNQPQHF.

By frequency, this clonotype registers medium-sized. V usage is TRBV30 and J usage is TRBJ2-1. Germline V lookup: CDR1 GTSNPN, CDR2 SVGIG (reference sequence). This CDR3 spans 14 amino acids. The CDR3 here is CAWSFGSSYNEQFF.

The chain employs TRBV12-3 or TRBV12-4 and TRBJ2-1; TCRdb gives TRBD2 as the D gene, but with no DNA this cannot be confirmed. The CDR3 has 14 residues. The CDR3 loop reads CASSRGLANNEQFF.